Only a few counts were recorded for the clone carrying this T cell receptor beta chain. The antigen is undetermined. These data are taken from a study of T-cell reconstitution after alpha-beta-depleted transplantation in children. Unique molecular identifiers were used in preparing the TCRbeta library. TCRdb reanalysed the PCR reads using MiXCR and keeps one entry per CDR3 protein. The sample holds 780,000 or so distinct CDR3 sequences, roughly 15% seen once. General observations from the study: T-cell counts and diversity at one year post-transplant came mainly from newly produced T cells. Where alpha-beta T cells came from about two months after transplant was reportedly several hundred expanded graft clones.

V was shortened by 7 bases and J by 3 bases, with 19 bases between the two germline ends. CDR3 length: 14 residues. Germline V gene data show CDR1 as GTSNPN and CDR2 as SVGIG (reference sequence). The source of this sequence is a male patient under 18 who had a stem cell transplant for acute lymphoblastic leukemia, so the T cells may come from the graft donor. The chain joins TRBV30 to TRBJ2-7; D may be TRBD2 (6 bases). This material consisted of PBMCs, mostly from graft donor cells, taken 360 days after TCRalphabeta/CD19-depleted stem cell transplant. CDR3: CASVADYYGYEQYF. CDR3 coding DNA: TGTGCCTCGGTCGCGGACTACTATGGCTACGAGCAGTACTTC.